Following are 8 T cell receptor beta chains from one sample sequenced in a study of T cell repertoires in cytomegalovirus infection. From the reads, TCRdb called clonotypes with MiXCR, one entry per CDR3 protein. The sample lists around 740,000 distinct CDR3 sequences; roughly a third were seen once. The source material was PBMCs. These receptors all stem from a human donor in good health (CMV status not recorded). Some clones in this sample may be carry-over from other donors' samples.

The V call is TRBV12-3 or TRBV12-4, the J call TRBJ1-1, with D possibly being TRBD1 (5 bases). This CDR3 has 16 amino acids. V was clipped by 3 bases and J by 0 bases, with 14 bases between them. As DNA, the CDR3 is TGTGCCAGCAGTTTTAGGGACTTTGTTATGAACACTGAAGCTTTCTTT. Amino acids: CASSFRDFVMNTEAFF.

This chain connects TRBV6-5 to TRBJ1-2; maybe TRBD1 (5 bases). The CDR3 is 14 amino acids. Trimming cost V 1 base and J 2 bases, with 8 bases left between them. CDR1 is MNHEY and CDR2 is SVGAGI in the germline V gene. This CDR3 reads CASSYWDGNYGYTF. CDR3 DNA sequence: TGTGCCAGCAGTTACTGGGACGGAAACTATGGCTACACCTTC.

The chain recombines TRBV19 with TRBJ2-7; TRBD1 aligns across 9 bases. Unmatched junction bases numbered 13, after V lost 5 bases and J lost 2 bases. CDR1 and CDR2 from the germline V gene are LNHDA and SQIVND (reference sequence). The CDR3 length is 17 residues. In DNA, the CDR3 is TGTGCCAGTAGTGCTCCGGGACAGGGAGTTTCGCCCTACGAGCAGTACTTC. This codes for CASSAPGQGVSPYEQYF.

V is TRBV28 and J is TRBJ1-5; D is uncertain. Trimming cost V 3 bases and J 2 bases, with 8 bases left between them. Per germline, CDR1 MDHEN and CDR2 SYDVKM. This CDR3 spans 14 amino acids. CDR3 residues: CASSLTLGNQPQHF. The CDR3, as DNA: TGTGCCAGCAGTTTGACACTGGGCAATCAGCCCCAGCATTTT.

The V and J genes are TRBV5-4 and TRBJ1-1, with 8 bases matching TRBD1. The V gene's germline CDR1 is SGHNT and CDR2 YYREEE (reference sequence). The V segment lost 3 bases and the J segment 7 bases; nucleotides outside the gene matches: 2. The CDR3 extends over 12 amino acids. CDR3 bases: TGTGCCAGCAGCTATGACAGGGGTGAAGCTTTCTTT. This codes for CASSYDRGEAFF.

This clonotype was recorded a few times. This chain joins TRBV7-2 and TRBJ1-1; D may be TRBD1 (6 bases). CDR3 size: 12 residues. V lost 1 base to trimming and J lost 10 bases, with 10 bases between them. Germline CDR1 SGHTA, CDR2 FQGNSA. The CDR3 is CASSLGTELAFF. CDR3 nucleotides: TGTGCCAGCAGCTTAGGGACAGAATTAGCTTTCTTT.

This clonotype was picked up a small number of times. The V and J genes are TRBV20-1 and TRBJ1-2; no firm D call. CDR1 is DFQATT, CDR2 SNEGSKA, per germline (reference sequence). This CDR3 is 14 amino acids long. V lost 3 bases, J lost 3 bases, and 14 bases lay in between. The CDR3 here is CSASMSVLHYGYTF. The CDR3 coding sequence is TGCAGTGCTAGTATGAGTGTGCTTCACTATGGCTACACCTTC.

This clonotype turned up a few times. V gene TRBV19 combines with J gene TRBJ2-4; the D is unclear. Trimming pared 1 base from V and 0 bases from J, leaving 19 bases between. Germline V gives CDR1 LNHDA, CDR2 SQIVND (reference sequence). The CDR3 has 19 residues. CDR3 protein: CASSIVLLEHDLAKNIQYF. The CDR3 DNA is TGTGCCAGTAGTATAGTTCTCCTCGAGCACGATCTAGCCAAAAACATTCAGTACTTC.